This passage covers 2 T cell receptor beta chains from one sample sequenced in a study of tumor-infiltrating lymphocytes in oesophageal squamous cell carcinoma. From the PCR reads, TCRdb called clonotypes with MiXCR, one entry per CDR3 protein. The data show about 11,000 distinct CDR3 sequences, approximately 60% seen once. Sequenced sample: esophageal tumor tissue. The receptors stem from a male donor with esophageal squamous cell carcinoma.

In the case of this clonotype: Because it lacks the conserved phenylalanine or tryptophan at the end, this CDR3 is likely a read error. The limits of the CDR3 on the DNA are not certain, so only TCRdb's listed CDR3 is given. The chain couples TRBV7-6 to TRBJ2-3; TRBD1 is the table's D call and was not checked against the DNA. The V gene's germline CDR1 is SGHVS and CDR2 FNYEAQ. Both ends counted, the CDR3 spans 16 residues. CDR3: CASRLRGDSYEQYFGP.

The chain carries TRBV7-8 and TRBJ2-4; 13 nucleotides line up with TRBD2. V lost 5 bases, J lost 15 bases, and 19 bases stayed unmatched. Germline CDR1 reads SGHVS; CDR2 reads FQNEAQ. There are 17 residues in the CDR3. The CDR3 protein is CASSQTSGRAGTGELYF. The CDR3 bases are TGTGCCAGCAGCCAAACTAGCGGGAGGGCCGGAACCGGGGAGCTGTACTTC.